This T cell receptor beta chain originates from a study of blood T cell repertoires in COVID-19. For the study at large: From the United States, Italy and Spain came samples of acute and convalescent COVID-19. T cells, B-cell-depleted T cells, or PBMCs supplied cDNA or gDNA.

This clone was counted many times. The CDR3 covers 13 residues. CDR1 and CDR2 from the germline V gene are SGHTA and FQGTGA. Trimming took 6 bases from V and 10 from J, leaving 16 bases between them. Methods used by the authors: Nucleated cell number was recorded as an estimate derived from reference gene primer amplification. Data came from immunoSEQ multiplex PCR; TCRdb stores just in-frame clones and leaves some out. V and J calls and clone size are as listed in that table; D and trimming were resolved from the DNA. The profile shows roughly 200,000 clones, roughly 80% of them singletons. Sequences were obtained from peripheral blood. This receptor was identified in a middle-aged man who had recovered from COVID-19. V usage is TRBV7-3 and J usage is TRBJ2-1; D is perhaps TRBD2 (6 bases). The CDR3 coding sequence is TGTGCCAGCAGTCGAGGCGGGGTCTGGGAGCAGTTCTTC. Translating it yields CASSRGGVWEQFF.